Sequencing of this T cell receptor (beta chain) was carried out in a study of T-cell reconstitution after alpha-beta-depleted transplantation in children. Construction of the TCRbeta library involved unique molecular identifiers. TCRdb re-derived calls from the PCR reads in MiXCR, one entry per CDR3 protein. The profile covers just over 200,000 distinct CDR3 sequences, with about 8.7% appearing a single time and roughly 36% taken by the ten largest. Whole-study results and caveats: Some patients showed high day-60 TCRbeta diversity, which derived from surviving recipient T cells and thymic progenitors. Among T cells one year after transplant, newly produced cells accounted for most counts and diversity. Reportedly, roughly two months post-transplant, alpha-beta T cells arose from several hundred expanded graft clones.

V dropped 4 bases and J dropped 4; count of bases not matched to a gene: 12. The CDR3 is 17 amino acids. Germline CDR1 and CDR2: LGHDT and YNNKEL (reference sequence). This clonotype was seen only a few times. Its target is not known. The source was PBMCs, mostly from graft donor cells, collected 360 days after TCRalphabeta/CD19-depleted stem cell transplant. This sequence originates from a male patient aged 2-10 years who had a stem cell transplant for acute myeloid leukemia, so the T cells may come from the graft donor. The J gene is TRBJ1-4, the V gene TRBV3-1; 7 nucleotides align to TRBD1. As DNA, the CDR3 is TGTGCCAGCAGCCCCTACAGGGGAGGTGGACTTAATGAAAAACTGTTTTTT. Encoded protein: CASSPYRGGGLNEKLFF. The full variable domain, with the rest looked up from reference TRBV3-1 and TRBJ1-4, is DTAVSQTPKYLVTQMGNDKSIKCEQNLGHDTMYWYKQDSKKFLKIMFSYNNKELIINETVPNRFSPKSPDKAHLNLHINSLELGDSAVYFCASSPYRGGGLNEKLFFGSGTQLSVL.